Listed here are 14 T cell receptor beta chains from one sample, sequenced in a study of blood T cell repertoires in COVID-19. Clones were sequenced by immunoSEQ multiplex PCR, and TCRdb holds only the in-frame ones, with some missing. This table has approximately 360,000 clones, about 90% appearing once. Sequenced sample: peripheral blood. The source is a man aged 35 to 55 with acute or convalescent COVID-19.

The V gene is TRBV5-6, the J gene TRBJ1-4; 10 nucleotides agree with TRBD1. The CDR3 extends over 14 amino acids. The V segment lost 7 bases and the J segment 8 bases; nucleotides outside the gene matches: 8. CDR1 is SGHDT, CDR2 YYEEEE, per germline. The CDR3 region is CASVDRGLGEKLFF. DNA for the CDR3: TGTGCCAGCGTCGACAGGGGGCTCGGCGAAAAACTGTTTTTT.

V and J are TRBV18 and TRBJ2-7, with D uncertain. Trimming took 4 bases from V and 2 from J, leaving 9 bases between them. Per germline, CDR1 KGHSH and CDR2 LQKENI. The CDR3 extends over 13 amino acids. The CDR3: CASSLPGTYEQYF. The DNA for the CDR3 is TGTGCCAGCTCACTACCTGGCACCTACGAGCAGTACTTC.

The chain links TRBV29-1 to TRBJ2-2; 8 positions agree with TRBD1. Per the germline V gene, CDR1 is SQVTM and CDR2 is ANQGSEA. V lost 7 bases and J lost 1; bases outside the gene matches: 8. The CDR3 has 15 amino acids. In DNA, the CDR3 is TGCAGCGCTACGCCCGGGACAGGGAACACCGGGGAGCTGTTTTTT. Its protein product is CSATPGTGNTGELFF.

The chain recombines TRBV28 with TRBJ1-2; 7 positions agree with TRBD1. The CDR3 runs 15 residues. The V gene end was trimmed by 5 bases and the J gene end by 4 bases; junction bases not matched to a gene: 10. Germline V CDR1 and CDR2: MDHEN, SYDVKM. The CDR3 sequence: CASSILGDSSYGYTF. CDR3 bases: TGTGCCAGCAGTATATTAGGGGACAGCAGCTATGGCTACACCTTC.

The chain combines TRBV30 with TRBJ2-1, with D unclear. Trimming shortened V by 1 base and J by 7 bases, and 17 bases separated the two germline ends. CDR3 length: 15 amino acids. Germline-derived CDR1 and CDR2 are GTSNPN and SVGIG (reference sequence). The CDR3 sequence is CAWSGEAKVWNEQFF. CDR3 coding DNA: TGTGCCTGGAGTGGTGAGGCTAAGGTATGGAATGAGCAGTTCTTC.

The CDR3 sequence: CASSEVGQNTEAFF. The CDR3 nucleotides are TGTGCCAGCAGTGAAGTAGGACAGAACACTGAAGCTTTCTTT. The chain uses TRBV2 and TRBJ1-1; D is perhaps TRBD1 (5 bases). CDR1 and CDR2 from the germline V gene are SNHLY and FYNNEI. Trimming took off 1 base at V and 1 base at J, with 7 bases between the two ends. This CDR3 has 14 residues.

The chain uses TRBV30 and TRBJ1-2, with no clear D. The germline V gene has CDR1 GTSNPN and CDR2 SVGIG (reference sequence). The CDR3 is made up of 12 amino acids. Trimming removed 3 bases at V and 7 bases at J, with 12 bases between. The CDR3 DNA reads TGTGCCTGGAGGGCGGGGAGGGCTGGCTACACCTTC. Encoded protein: CAWRAGRAGYTF.

The chain employs TRBV7-2 and TRBJ2-1, with 9 bases that match TRBD1. Germline V gene sequence: CDR1 SGHTA, CDR2 FQGNSA. This CDR3 is built from 15 residues. The V gene end was trimmed by 6 bases and the J gene end by 1 base; junction bases not matched to a gene: 4. The CDR3 coding sequence is TGTGCCAGCAGAATGGACAGGGGTTCCTACAATGAGCAGTTCTTC. Amino acids: CASRMDRGSYNEQFF.

V is TRBV28 and J is TRBJ1-5; 7 nucleotides agree with TRBD1. The CDR3 sequence is 15 residues long. Germline loops: CDR1 MDHEN, CDR2 SYDVKM. The V and J ends lost 5 bases and 7 bases, in that order; junction bases with no gene match: 11. CDR3 residues: CASSGWDRSAQPQHF. CDR3 in DNA: TGTGCCAGCAGTGGCTGGGACAGAAGCGCCCAGCCCCAGCATTTT.

The chain couples TRBV4-1 to TRBJ2-7; 8 bases align to TRBD1. With 3 bases clipped from V and 7 bases from J, the junction kept 8 bases outside the gene matches. There are 14 residues in the CDR3. Germline CDR1 reads MGHRA; CDR2 reads YSYEKL. CDR3 region: CASSQTSGGWEQYF. The CDR3 region has the DNA TGCGCCAGCAGCCAGACTTCAGGGGGCTGGGAGCAGTACTTC.

This chain joins TRBV21-1 and TRBJ1-2; the listed D gene, TRBD1, was not tested against the DNA. TRBV21-1 is listed as a pseudogene. The CDR3 has 17 residues. This chain's CDR3 is CASSKQGDRGQGYGYTF. The CDR3 DNA follows: TGTGCCAGCAGCAAACAAGGGGACAGGGGGCAAGGCTATGGCTACACCTTC.

The rearrangement uses TRBV3-1 (or the pseudogene TRBV3-2) and TRBJ2-7; the match to TRBD1 covers 8 bases. The germline V gene has CDR1 LGHDT and CDR2 YNNKEL (reference sequence). V was pared by 3 bases and J by 5 bases, with 6 bases of the junction left unmatched. The CDR3 sequence is 14 residues long. DNA of the CDR3: TGTGCCAGCAGCCACTCGGACAGGGCCCACGAGCAGTACTTC. Encoded protein: CASSHSDRAHEQYF.

This chain links TRBV5-1 with TRBJ1-2, with unresolved D. The length of the CDR3 is 12 residues. Trimming took off 3 bases at V and 5 bases at J, with 8 bases between the two ends. In germline, CDR1 is SGHRS, CDR2 YFSETQ. The CDR3 sequence: CASSSDLYGYTF. CDR3 coding DNA: TGCGCCAGCAGCTCCGATCTATATGGCTACACCTTC.

The rearrangement links TRBV2 to TRBJ2-5; tentative D call: TRBD2 (6 bases). The germline V gene encodes CDR1 SNHLY and CDR2 FYNNEI. This CDR3 comprises 13 residues. V was clipped by 6 bases and J by 4 bases, with 12 bases between them. The CDR3 is CASSGTEGETQYF. DNA of the CDR3: TGTGCCAGCAGCGGGACGGAGGGAGAGACCCAGTACTTC. Variable domain in full (rest from reference TRBV2 and TRBJ2-5): EPEVTQTPSHQVTQMGQEVILRCVPISNHLYFYWYRQILGQKVEFLVSFYNNEISEKSEIFDDQFSVERPDGSNFTLKIRSTKLEDSAMYFCASSGTEGETQYFGPGTRLLVL.